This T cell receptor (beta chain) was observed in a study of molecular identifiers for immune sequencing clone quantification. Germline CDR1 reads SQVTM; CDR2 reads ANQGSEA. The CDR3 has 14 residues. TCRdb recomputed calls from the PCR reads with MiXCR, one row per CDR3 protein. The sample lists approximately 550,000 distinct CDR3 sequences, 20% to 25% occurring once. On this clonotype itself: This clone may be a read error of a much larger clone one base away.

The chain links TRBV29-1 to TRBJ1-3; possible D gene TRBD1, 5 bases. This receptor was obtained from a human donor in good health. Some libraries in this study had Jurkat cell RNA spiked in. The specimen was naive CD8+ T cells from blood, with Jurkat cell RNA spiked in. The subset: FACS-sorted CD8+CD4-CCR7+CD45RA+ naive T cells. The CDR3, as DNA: TGCAGCGTTGAATCCTGGGACGGAGGAAACACCGTATATTTT. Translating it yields CSVESWDGGNTVYF.